Below, 21 T cell receptor beta chains from the same sample are listed, as sequenced in a study of shared clonotypes between healthy human individuals. Sequencing used immunoSEQ multiplex PCR; TCRdb keeps in-frame clones, though not all of them. The sample carries hundreds of thousands of clones, about 96% recorded once. Sequenced sample: naive CD4+ T cells sorted from blood. Subset indicated: CD45RA+ positively selected. The receptors stem from a young woman in good health.

V gene TRBV7-3 combines with J gene TRBJ2-1, with 9 bases that match TRBD2. This CDR3 has 15 residues. Germline V gene data show CDR1 as SGHTA and CDR2 as FQGTGA. V dropped 5 bases and J dropped 8; count of bases not matched to a gene: 10. The CDR3 region has the DNA TGTGCCAGCAGCACCTTAGCGGGAGTGGGACATGAGCAGTTCTTC. Translating it yields CASSTLAGVGHEQFF.

The V call is TRBV18, the J call TRBJ2-2; D may be TRBD1 or TRBD2 (5 bases each). Germline CDR1 reads KGHSH; CDR2 reads LQKENI. V was clipped by 0 bases and J by 4 bases, with 18 bases between them. CDR3 length: 18 residues. The CDR3 coding sequence is TGTGCCAGCTCACCACCGGGACCCGCCGGGGACCTCACCGGGGAGCTGTTTTTT. Protein: CASSPPGPAGDLTGELFF.

The chain joins TRBV6-1 to TRBJ2-7, with D perhaps matching TRBD2 (5 bases). This CDR3 comprises 15 residues. V was pared by 6 bases and J by 2 bases, with 17 bases between. Looked up from germline, CDR1 is MNHNS and CDR2 is SASEGT. The CDR3 bases are TGTGCCAGCAGCACGGCCGGGGTCGCCACCTACGAGCAGTACTTC. It codes for CASSTAGVATYEQYF.

This clone was counted once. The chain employs TRBV28 and TRBJ2-3, with TRBD2 matching 10 bases. After removal of 8 bases from V and 7 bases from J, the junction contained 9 bases not matched to a gene. CDR3 length: 14 amino acids. CDR1 MDHEN and CDR2 SYDVKM come from the germline V gene. The CDR3 sequence: CASCGLAGVNTQYF. Written as DNA, the CDR3 is TGTGCCAGCTGTGGGCTAGCGGGGGTGAATACGCAGTATTTT. The complete variable domain, with remaining parts taken from reference TRBV28 and TRBJ2-3, reads DVKVTQSSRYLVKRTGEKVFLECVQDMDHENMFWYRQDPGLGLRLIYFSYDVKMKEKGDIPEGYSVSREKKERFSLILESASTNQTSMYLCASCGLAGVNTQYFGPGTRLTVL.

Only one count was recorded for this clone. The CDR3 region has the DNA TGTGCCAGTAAGAACAGGGGAAGTTACGGAAACACCATATATTTT. Its translation: CASKNRGSYGNTIYF. The chain is built from TRBV7-2 and TRBJ1-3; 7 bases match TRBD1. J gave up 4 bases and V 9 bases, and 12 bases lay outside the gene matches. The CDR3 runs to 15 residues. Germline V gives CDR1 SGHTA, CDR2 FQGNSA.

This clone appeared once. This chain links TRBV5-6 with TRBJ1-1; TRBD1 aligns across 8 bases. Per germline, CDR1 SGHDT and CDR2 YYEEEE. J was trimmed by 1 base and V by 2 bases; bases with no gene match: 10. The CDR3 has 17 amino acids. The CDR3 region has the DNA TGTGCCAGCAGCTTCTCACTGTGGGGACAGGAGAACACTGAAGCTTTCTTT. It translates to CASSFSLWGQENTEAFF. The full variable domain, rest sourced from reference TRBV5-6 and TRBJ1-1, is DAGVTQSPTHLIKTRGQQVTLRCSPKSGHDTVSWYQQALGQGPQFIFQYYEEEERQRGNFPDRFSGHQFPNYSSELNVNALLLGDSALYLCASSFSLWGQENTEAFFGQGTRLTVV.

The CDR3 sequence: CASSSRDRGRPPNEKLFF. In DNA form, the CDR3 reads TGTGCCAGCAGCAGCCGGGACAGGGGCCGGCCGCCTAATGAAAAACTGTTTTTT. The V gene is TRBV21-1, the J gene TRBJ1-4; TRBD1 is the table's D call and was not checked against the DNA. TRBV21-1 is termed a pseudogene. This CDR3 region has 18 residues.

About this clone: This same CDR3 is encoded by further DNA sequences in the sample. The chain uses TRBV19 and TRBJ2-1; 7 nucleotides line up with TRBD1. V shed 4 bases and J 6 bases; nucleotides not matched to a gene: 3. Germline values: CDR1 LNHDA, CDR2 SQIVND (reference sequence). The CDR3 is made up of 13 amino acids. The CDR3 is CASSRTGGNEQFF. The CDR3 DNA follows: TGTGCCAGTAGTAGGACAGGCGGCAATGAGCAGTTCTTC.

The chain has TRBV18 and TRBJ2-7; unclear D gene. The CDR3 is 15 residues long. V shed 0 bases and J shed 3 bases, with 12 bases lying between them. The V gene's germline CDR1 is KGHSH and CDR2 LQKENI. DNA for the CDR3: TGTGCCAGCTCACCACCAGTCAGTGGAAGCTACGAGCAGTACTTC. Translation gives CASSPPVSGSYEQYF.

As for this clone: At the DNA level, this CDR3 is encoded by other sequences in the same sample as well. The rearrangement uses TRBV28 and TRBJ2-3, with 8 bases lining up with TRBD1. V lost 6 bases and J lost 4; bases outside the gene matches: 3. The CDR3 totals 13 residues. The germline V gene encodes CDR1 MDHEN and CDR2 SYDVKM. DNA of the CDR3: TGTGCCAGCAGACAGGGGGGCGCAGATACGCAGTATTTT. This codes for CASRQGGADTQYF. Full variable domain (missing parts from reference TRBV28 and TRBJ2-3): DVKVTQSSRYLVKRTGEKVFLECVQDMDHENMFWYRQDPGLGLRLIYFSYDVKMKEKGDIPEGYSVSREKKERFSLILESASTNQTSMYLCASRQGGADTQYFGPGTRLTVL.

Only a few counts were recorded for this clone. The V call is TRBV2, the J call TRBJ1-5; TRBD1 matches at 7 bases. This CDR3 comprises 15 residues. V shed 6 bases, J shed 4 bases, and the junction held 9 bases outside the gene matches. CDR1 is SNHLY, CDR2 FYNNEI, per germline. For the CDR3, the DNA is TGTGCCAGCAGCTACCGGGACAGAAATAATCAGCCCCAGCATTTT. It specifies CASSYRDRNNQPQHF.

The CDR3 DNA reads as TGTGCCAGCAGCCCCTTGGGACAGGCTGGGGGGGAGACCCAGTACTTC. Its protein is CASSPLGQAGGETQYF. The rearrangement uses TRBV2 and TRBJ2-5; 8 bases map to TRBD1. There are 16 residues in the CDR3. Germline V gene sequence: CDR1 SNHLY, CDR2 FYNNEI. Trimming removed 6 bases from V and 5 bases from J; junction bases left unmatched: 14.

J is TRBJ2-7 and V is TRBV6-6; D is possibly TRBD2 (6 bases). This CDR3 contains 13 residues. The V end lost 5 bases, the J end lost 3 bases, and 11 bases lay between the germline ends. Germline loops: CDR1 MNHNY, CDR2 SVGAGI (reference sequence). DNA of the CDR3: TGTGCCAGCAGTCCGGGACTTAGCTACGAGCAGTACTTC. Its protein is CASSPGLSYEQYF.

The gene calls are TRBV28 and TRBJ1-6, with 7 bases that match TRBD1. Germline CDR1 and CDR2: MDHEN and SYDVKM. The CDR3 covers 17 residues. The ends lost 5 bases at V and 6 bases at J; junction bases unmatched: 13. The CDR3 DNA reads TGTGCCAGCAGTCCCCCGGACAGGATAGCGCCTAATTCACCCCTCCACTTT. Translated: CASSPPDRIAPNSPLHF.

This clone was seen a single time. V gene TRBV6-1 combines with J gene TRBJ1-2; the D gene is possibly TRBD1 (5 bases). CDR1 and CDR2 from the germline V gene are MNHNS and SASEGT. The V end lost 1 base, the J end lost 6 bases, and 18 bases lay between the germline ends. This CDR3 has 16 residues. CDR3 sequence: CASSEVGGGGLDGYTF. In DNA, the CDR3 is TGTGCCAGCAGTGAAGTAGGTGGGGGAGGCCTCGATGGCTACACCTTC.

A single count supports this clone. V and J are TRBV6-5 and TRBJ1-5; 8 nucleotides line up with TRBD1. With V trimmed by 5 bases and J by 7 bases, 7 bases remained unmatched. CDR1 MNHEY and CDR2 SVGAGI come from the germline V gene. This CDR3 spans 14 amino acids. DNA of the CDR3: TGTGCCAGCAGTCCGGACAGGGCCTCGCAGCCCCAGCATTTT. Residues: CASSPDRASQPQHF.

The CDR3 protein is CAIARDRDLDGYTF. In DNA form, the CDR3 reads TGTGCCATTGCCAGGGACAGGGATCTGGATGGCTACACCTTC. The rearrangement joins TRBV6-1 to TRBJ1-2; 9 bases align to TRBD1. With 10 bases clipped from V and 6 bases from J, the junction kept 12 bases outside the gene matches. Germline V gene data show CDR1 as MNHNS and CDR2 as SASEGT. This CDR3 spans 14 amino acids.

The CDR3 sequence: CASNPGHQNTEAFF. CDR3 DNA sequence: TGTGCCAGCAACCCGGGACACCAGAACACTGAAGCTTTCTTT. The chain employs TRBV6-6 and TRBJ1-1, with TRBD1 as a possible D gene (6 bases). V lost 7 bases and J lost 1, with 13 bases in between. In germline, CDR1 is MNHNY, CDR2 SVGAGI (reference sequence). This CDR3 is built from 14 residues.

The chain employs TRBV19 and TRBJ2-7; no firm D call. CDR1 is LNHDA, CDR2 SQIVND, per germline (reference sequence). This CDR3 contains 14 residues. Trimming stripped 5 bases from V and 5 bases from J, with 16 bases between. CDR3 sequence (DNA): TGTGCCAGTAGTTCTCTGACTGGCAGCGACGAGCAGTACTTC. This codes for CASSSLTGSDEQYF.

The chain joins TRBV7-6 to TRBJ2-3; no definite D call. Trimming pared 1 base from V and 0 bases from J, leaving 8 bases between. In germline, CDR1 is SGHVS, CDR2 FNYEAQ. The CDR3 covers 15 residues. The CDR3 loop is CASSLETTSTDTQYF. The CDR3 DNA reads TGTGCCAGCAGCTTAGAGACGACTAGCACAGATACGCAGTATTTT. The entire variable domain, with the rest obtained from reference TRBV7-6 and TRBJ2-3, is as follows: GAGVSQSPRYKVTKRGQDVALRCDPISGHVSLYWYRQALGQGPEFLTYFNYEAQQDKSGLPNDRFSAERPEGSISTLTIQRTEQRDSAMYRCASSLETTSTDTQYFGPGTRLTVL.

The genes are TRBV14 and TRBJ2-7; D gene ambiguous. Deletions cut 3 bases from V and 2 bases from J, with 5 bases between. The CDR3 spans 12 residues. Germline loops: CDR1 SGHDN, CDR2 FVKESK. This CDR3 is CASSQRPYEQYF. For the CDR3, the DNA is TGTGCCAGCAGCCAGCGTCCCTACGAGCAGTACTTC. Combining the CDR3 with reference TRBV14 and TRBJ2-7 gives the whole variable domain EAGVTQFPSHSVIEKGQTVTLRCDPISGHDNLYWYRRVMGKEIKFLLHFVKESKQDESGMPNNRFLAERTGGTYSTLKVQPAELEDSGVYFCASSQRPYEQYFGPGTRLTVT.